This TCR beta chain was documented in a study of shared clonotypes between healthy human individuals. Here immunoSEQ multiplex PCR was the method, and the copy in TCRdb shows in-frame clones only, minus some. The sample has 95,000 to 120,000 clones; approximately 70% are singletons. V shed 4 bases and J shed 2 bases, with 13 bases lying between them. Per the germline V gene, CDR1 is SGDLS and CDR2 is YYNGEE. The CDR3 runs to 14 residues. The V call is TRBV9, the J call TRBJ2-7, with a possible D match to TRBD2 (6 bases). Sequenced material: memory CD8+ T cells sorted from blood. Subset of the sample: CD45RO+ cells pooled with CCR7-negative TemRA cells. The clonotype was recovered from a woman aged 25 to 45 in good health. The CDR3 loop is CASSPSGGTYEQYF. CDR3 DNA sequence: TGTGCCAGCAGCCCCAGTGGAGGGACCTACGAGCAGTACTTC.